The source of this T cell receptor (beta chain) is a study of blood T cells in healthy people across ages (dated by TCRdb to 2015 to 2017). About the investigation overall: In model experiments, template switching captured roughly one uniquely barcoded TCR beta cDNA molecule for every two T cells. Donors of different ages were randomly distributed across sequencing lanes to avoid experimental bias. Donors were grouped into four age groups: young (average roughly 17 years), middle-aged (39), aged (62) and long-lived (around 82). The study measured age-related changes in TCR beta repertoire diversity using deep sequencing normalized with unique cDNA molecular identifiers. Two additional independent replicas of 1 million unique cDNA reads from the same blood draw were analyzed for two donors (one aged 18 to 30 and one aged 80 or older).

This clonotype was observed a handful of times. The target of this receptor is not known. Per-base quality was not reported, and no clone a single base away is much larger than it. CDR1 and CDR2 are drawn from the germline V gene: SNHLY, FYNNEI. From the cysteine up to the phenylalanine, the CDR3 has a length of 17 residues. Only the CDR3 portion is preserved as DNA: 51 bases, with reading frame beginning at the first base. Deletion took 7 bases off V and 7 bases off J, with a span of 29 bases between the germline ends. The paper's findings and limits, for the study overall: The percentage of naive T cells measured by flow cytometry correlated strongly with observed TCR beta diversity. The CMV infection status of donors was not known, potentially confounding age-related changes in expanded clonotypes. The long-lived group showed more naive CD4+ T cells, fewer expanded clones and increased TCR diversity than the aged group, suggesting age selection. Estimates of total diversity from one million sequenced T cells were regarded as lower bounds and underestimates. Conclusive comparison of naive and antigen-experienced compartments was prevented by the profiling of bulk unsorted PBMCs. Observed TCR beta diversity per million T cells fell roughly linearly with age, and a significant reduction was already apparent by age roughly 41.

The roughly 39 donors, aged 6 to 90 years, were systemically healthy Caucasian individuals from Russia. Each donor gave about 9.7 milliliters of peripheral blood, drawn into EDTA-treated Vacutainer tubes. Ficoll-Paque density-gradient centrifugation was used to isolate PBMCs, with at least 6.5 million per sample. Trizol reagent was used to extract total RNA from PBMCs, with at least 5.5 micrograms per sample. Naive CD45RAhigh/CD27high T cell percentages were measured by flow cytometry on a PBMC aliquot from every donor. Library preparation was by 5' RACE. The listed sequencing device is Illumina HiSeq 2500. The second PCR ran for about 6 to 11 cycles and used a J-beta primer mix along with a sample-barcoded 5' primer. A template-switch 5' adaptor carrying 12 random nucleotides introduced a unique molecular identifier onto each TCR beta cDNA molecule. Each sample yielded at least 2.5 million CDR3-containing paired-end reads. All of the RNA was converted into first-strand cDNA using the Mint cDNA synthesis kit, with a TRBC-specific oligonucleotide serving as the primer. All cDNA was treated with uracil-DNA glycosylase and then went through a first 18-cycle PCR with the universal primers M1SS and BC2_uni_R. In the source study's methods: Normalization of each sample was performed by random selection of 1 million high-quality reads, each carrying a distinct molecular identifier. Reads sharing molecular identifiers were discarded rather than binned into consensus sequences. MiTCR, with a Q25 quality threshold and the strictest error-elimination algorithm, was used for CDR3 identification, clonotype clustering and error correction. A nonparametric unseen species model using Euler transformation provided a lower-bound estimate of total TCR beta diversity. TCRdb took the public reads, trimmed them with fastp at Q25, ran MiXCR for clone calling and kept in-frame beta chains. Identical CDR3 proteins give one entry, which carries the most common genes and DNA. What appears here as the V and J calls and clone size reflects TCRdb's work, not the paper's. The sample yields approximately 770,000 distinct CDR3 sequences; nearly 60% were counted once. Roughly 22% of the sample rests with the top ten.

Sequencing input: blood. The TCR comes from a young man in good health. Recombination connected TRBV2 to TRBJ2-7, with the D call perhaps TRBD1 or TRBD2, as 7 bases match in each case. The DNA reads TGTGCCAGCATCCGGAGACAGGGAGGGTCGGCTCTCGGGGAGCAGTACTTC. The resulting protein is CASIRRQGGSALGEQYF.